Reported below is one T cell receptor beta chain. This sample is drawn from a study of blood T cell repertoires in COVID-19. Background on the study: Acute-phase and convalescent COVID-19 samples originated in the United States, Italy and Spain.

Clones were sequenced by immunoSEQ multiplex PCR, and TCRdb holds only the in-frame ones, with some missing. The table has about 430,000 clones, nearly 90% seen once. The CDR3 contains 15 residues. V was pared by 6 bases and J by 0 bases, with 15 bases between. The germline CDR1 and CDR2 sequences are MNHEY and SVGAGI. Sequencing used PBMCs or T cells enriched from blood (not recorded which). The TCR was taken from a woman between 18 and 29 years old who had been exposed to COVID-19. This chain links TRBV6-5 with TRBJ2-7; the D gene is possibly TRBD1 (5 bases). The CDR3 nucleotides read TGTGCCAGCAGGAACGGGTGGGGCCCCTCCTACGAGCAGTACTTC. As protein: CASRNGWGPSYEQYF.